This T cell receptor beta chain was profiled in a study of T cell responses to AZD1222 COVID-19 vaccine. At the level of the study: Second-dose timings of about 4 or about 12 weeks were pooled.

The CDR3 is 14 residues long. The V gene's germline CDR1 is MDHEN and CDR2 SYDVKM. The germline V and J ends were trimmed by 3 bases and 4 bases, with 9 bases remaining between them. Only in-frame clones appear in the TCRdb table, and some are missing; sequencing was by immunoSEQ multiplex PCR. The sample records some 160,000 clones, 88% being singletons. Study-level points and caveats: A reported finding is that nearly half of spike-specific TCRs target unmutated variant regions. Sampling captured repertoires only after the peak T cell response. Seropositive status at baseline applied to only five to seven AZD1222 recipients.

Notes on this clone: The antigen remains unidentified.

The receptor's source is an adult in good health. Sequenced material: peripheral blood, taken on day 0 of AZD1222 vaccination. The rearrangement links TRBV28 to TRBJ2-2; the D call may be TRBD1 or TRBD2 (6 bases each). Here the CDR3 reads CASSFRGPTGELFF. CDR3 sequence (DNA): TGTGCCAGCAGTTTTCGGGGGCCCACCGGGGAGCTGTTTTTT.